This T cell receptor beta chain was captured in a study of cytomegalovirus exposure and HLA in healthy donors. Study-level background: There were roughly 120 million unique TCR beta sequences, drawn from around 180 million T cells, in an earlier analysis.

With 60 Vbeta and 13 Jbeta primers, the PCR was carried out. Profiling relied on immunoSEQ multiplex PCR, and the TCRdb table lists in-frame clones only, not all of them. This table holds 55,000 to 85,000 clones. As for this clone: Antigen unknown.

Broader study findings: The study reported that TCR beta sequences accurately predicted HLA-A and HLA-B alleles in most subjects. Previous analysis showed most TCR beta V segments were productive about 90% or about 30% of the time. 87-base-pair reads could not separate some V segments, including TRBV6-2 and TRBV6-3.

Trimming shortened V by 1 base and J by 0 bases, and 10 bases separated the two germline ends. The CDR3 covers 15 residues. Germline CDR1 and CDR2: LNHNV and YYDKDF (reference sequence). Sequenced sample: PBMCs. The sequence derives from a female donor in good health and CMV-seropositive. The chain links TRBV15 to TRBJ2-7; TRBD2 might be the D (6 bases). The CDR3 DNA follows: TGTGCCACCAGCAGAGGGACTACCAACTCCTACGAGCAGTACTTC. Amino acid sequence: CATSRGTTNSYEQYF. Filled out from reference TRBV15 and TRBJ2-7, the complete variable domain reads DAMVIQNPRYQVTQFGKPVTLSCSQTLNHNVMYWYQQKSSQAPKLLFHYYDKDFNNEADTPDNFQSRRPNTSFCFLDIRSPGLGDTAMYLCATSRGTTNSYEQYFGPGTRLTVT.